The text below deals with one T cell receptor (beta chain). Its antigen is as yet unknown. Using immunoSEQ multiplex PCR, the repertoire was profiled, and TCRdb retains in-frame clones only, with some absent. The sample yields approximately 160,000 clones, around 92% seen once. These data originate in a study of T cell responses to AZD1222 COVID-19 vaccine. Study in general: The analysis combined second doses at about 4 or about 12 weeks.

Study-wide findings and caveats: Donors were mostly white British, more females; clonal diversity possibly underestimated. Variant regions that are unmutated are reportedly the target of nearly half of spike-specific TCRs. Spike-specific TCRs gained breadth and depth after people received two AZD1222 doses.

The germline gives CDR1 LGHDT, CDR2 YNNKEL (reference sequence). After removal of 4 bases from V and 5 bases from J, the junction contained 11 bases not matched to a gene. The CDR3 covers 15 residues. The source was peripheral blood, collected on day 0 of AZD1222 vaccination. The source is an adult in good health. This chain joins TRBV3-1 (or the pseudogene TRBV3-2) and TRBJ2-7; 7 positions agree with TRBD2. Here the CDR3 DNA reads TGTGCCAGCAGCCTTACTAGCGCCCCGCCGGACGAGCAGTACTTC. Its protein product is CASSLTSAPPDEQYF.